This T cell receptor (beta chain) derives from a study of vaccination effects on CD4 cells after COVID-19. ViraFEST expansion of antigen-specific CD4+ T cells with viral peptide pools preceded sequencing. Cultured cells yielded isolated CD4+ T cells after 10 to 11 days. SARS-CoV-2 infection was confirmed by PCR in the person between March and December 2020. Participants were vaccinated with two doses of either the BNT162b2 or mRNA-1273 vaccine. Concerning this clone itself: Its antigen is still unknown.

Clones were read by immunoSEQ multiplex PCR, and TCRdb kept only the in-frame ones, dropping some. This sample has 15,000 to 20,000 clones; just over 75% occur once, and the top ten carry approximately 21%. The CDR3 is 16 residues long. The trim removed 1 base at V and 2 bases at J, leaving 4 bases unmatched. In germline, CDR1 is SNHLY, CDR2 FYNNEI. The receptor's source is a human donor who had a prior SARS-CoV-2 infection. The chain is built from TRBV2 and TRBJ2-1, with 8 bases aligning to TRBD2. The specimen was CD4+ T cells from PBMCs cultured with SARS-CoV-2 spike peptides, collected after COVID-19 vaccination. The CDR3 loop reads CASSEGRGGPYNEQFF. CDR3 coding DNA: TGTGCCAGCAGTGAAGGACGGGGGGGCCCCTACAATGAGCAGTTCTTC. The full variable domain, rest sourced from reference TRBV2 and TRBJ2-1, is EPEVTQTPSHQVTQMGQEVILRCVPISNHLYFYWYRQILGQKVEFLVSFYNNEISEKSEIFDDQFSVERPDGSNFTLKIRSTKLEDSAMYFCASSEGRGGPYNEQFFGPGTRLTVL.